This T cell receptor beta chain was identified in a study of T cells in localized non-small cell lung cancer. In the case of this clone: The target antigen is unknown.

Assay used: immunoSEQ multiplex PCR; TCRdb lists only in-frame clones, some missing. This table has 7,500 to 8,500 clones, over 50% appearing once. There are 12 residues in the CDR3. From germline, CDR1 is KGHSH and CDR2 LQKENI. V gave up 6 bases and J gave up 5 bases, with 11 bases separating them. Points from the study as a whole: Uninvolved adjacent lung had more T cell clonality than any other tissue, topping tumor. Sequencing, confined to only one tumor region, leaves heterogeneity possible. A median approximately 61 of the top 100 tumor clones appeared in adjacent lung. Higher blood T cell density went with longer overall survival.

The sequence came from a male donor at least 60 years old with stage I squamous cell lung carcinoma. V is TRBV18 and J is TRBJ2-7; the D is unclear. The sequencing used lymph node tissue, collected before any cancer treatment. CDR3 nucleotides: TGTGCCAGCTCGCAGGTAGGCAACGAGCAGTACTTC. Translated: CASSQVGNEQYF.